The clone carrying this TCR beta chain was detected only a few times. Antigen: not known. Constant-segment primers and 5'RACE yielded cDNA libraries for TCR alpha and TCR beta, each carrying sample barcodes and UMIs. One entry per CDR3 protein, called by TCRdb with MiXCR from the 5' RACE reads. The sample shows more than 110,000 distinct CDR3 sequences, approximately 26% of them seen only once. These data originate in a study of T-cell memory formation after mild COVID-19. Study-wide points: A subset of responding clones appeared in pre-infection memory, suggesting cross-reactive memory joined.

The CDR3 extends over 16 amino acids. Trimming shortened V by 4 bases and J by 6 bases, and 20 bases separated the two germline ends. Material for sequencing was PBMCs or a T cell subset sorted from them (not recorded which). The chain joins TRBV12-3 or TRBV12-4 to TRBJ2-3; tentative D call: TRBD1 (6 bases). This TCR was recovered from an adult woman who had mild COVID-19 (a few samples of this study predate the infection). Cell type and time point are not known. The CDR3 region is CASSYPSQGTEDTQYF. The CDR3 nucleotides read TGTGCCAGCAGTTACCCCTCCCAGGGGACCGAGGATACGCAGTATTTT.